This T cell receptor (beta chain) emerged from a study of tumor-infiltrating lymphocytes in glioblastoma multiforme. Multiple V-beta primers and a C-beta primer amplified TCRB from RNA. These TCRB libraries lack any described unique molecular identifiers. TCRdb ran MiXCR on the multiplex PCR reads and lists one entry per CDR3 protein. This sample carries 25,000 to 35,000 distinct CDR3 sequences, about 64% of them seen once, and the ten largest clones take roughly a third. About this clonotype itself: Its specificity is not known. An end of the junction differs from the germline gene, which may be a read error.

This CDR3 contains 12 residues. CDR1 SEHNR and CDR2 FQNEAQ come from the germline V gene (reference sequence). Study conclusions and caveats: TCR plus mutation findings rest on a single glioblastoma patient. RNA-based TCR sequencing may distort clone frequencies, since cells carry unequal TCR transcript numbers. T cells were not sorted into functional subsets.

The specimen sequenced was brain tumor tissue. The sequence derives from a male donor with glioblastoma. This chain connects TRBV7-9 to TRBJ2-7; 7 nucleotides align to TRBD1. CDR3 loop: CGSSSATGSPFF. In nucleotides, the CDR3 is TGTGGCAGCAGCTCCGCGACAGGGAGTCCTTTCTTC.